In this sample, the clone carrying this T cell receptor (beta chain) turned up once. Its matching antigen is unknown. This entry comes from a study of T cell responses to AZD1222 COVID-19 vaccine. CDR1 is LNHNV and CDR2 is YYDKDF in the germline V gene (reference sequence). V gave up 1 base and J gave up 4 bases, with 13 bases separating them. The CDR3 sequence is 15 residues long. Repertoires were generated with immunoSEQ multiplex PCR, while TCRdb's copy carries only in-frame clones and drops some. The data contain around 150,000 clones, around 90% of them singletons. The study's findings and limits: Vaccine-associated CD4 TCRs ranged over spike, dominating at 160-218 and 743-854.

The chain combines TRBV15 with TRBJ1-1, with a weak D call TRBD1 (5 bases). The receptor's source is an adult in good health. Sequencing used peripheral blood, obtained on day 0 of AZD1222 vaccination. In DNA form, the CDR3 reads TGTGCCACCAGCAGAGGGGGCAGGGCAGGCACTGAAGCTTTCTTT. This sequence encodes CATSRGGRAGTEAFF.